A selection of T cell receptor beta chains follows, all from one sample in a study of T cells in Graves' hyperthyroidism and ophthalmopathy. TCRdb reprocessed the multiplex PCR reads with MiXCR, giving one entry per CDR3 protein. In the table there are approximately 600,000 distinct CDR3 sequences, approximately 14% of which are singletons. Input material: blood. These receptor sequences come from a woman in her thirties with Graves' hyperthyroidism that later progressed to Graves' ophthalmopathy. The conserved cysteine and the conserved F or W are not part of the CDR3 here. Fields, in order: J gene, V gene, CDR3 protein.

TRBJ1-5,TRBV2,ASSDAGGLNQPQH
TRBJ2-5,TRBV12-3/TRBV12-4,ASSLNGRETQY
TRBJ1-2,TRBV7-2,ASSLTPTRDSNYGYT
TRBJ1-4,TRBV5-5,ASTHEPSTGREKLF
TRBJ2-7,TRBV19,ASNGRATYEQY
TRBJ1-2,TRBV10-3,AISESMLQGYGYT
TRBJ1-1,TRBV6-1,ASTPGQGREHTEAF
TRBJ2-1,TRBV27,ASRSGGDEQS
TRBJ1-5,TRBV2,ASGTEDQPQH
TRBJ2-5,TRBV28,ASSETGYEY
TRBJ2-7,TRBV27,ASKGGGANYEQY
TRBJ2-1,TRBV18,ASSPQDSLNEQF
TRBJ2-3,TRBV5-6,ASNWGGSTDTQY
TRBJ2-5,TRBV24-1,ATSLAGAMTETQY
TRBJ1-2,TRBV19,ASSVSYYGYT
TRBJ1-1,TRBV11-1,ASSLVQTPAF
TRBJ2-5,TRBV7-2,ASSLRTSGEKTQY
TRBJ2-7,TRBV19,ASSIAGRGPYEQY
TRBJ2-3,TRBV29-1,SVRIVQTDTQY
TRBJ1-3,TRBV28,ASSHAAGVNTIY
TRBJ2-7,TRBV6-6,ASSYIQGISYEQY
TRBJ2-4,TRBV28,ASSLGQGGQNIQY
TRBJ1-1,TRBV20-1,SARDRGGDTEAF
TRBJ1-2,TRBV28,ASSFSDNYGYT
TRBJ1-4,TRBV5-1,ASSTGQGTEKLF
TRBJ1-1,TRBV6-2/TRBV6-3,ASRTEVGVRKAF
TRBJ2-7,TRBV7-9,ASSPSVQGMAYEQY
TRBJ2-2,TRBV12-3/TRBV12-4,ASEPGTRGFTGELF
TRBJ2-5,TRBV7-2,ASSSPGLGSQETQY
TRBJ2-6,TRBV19,ASSSGPGLAISGANVLT
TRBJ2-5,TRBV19,ASMEQGGGEAQY
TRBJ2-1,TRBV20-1,SAPADSYNEQF
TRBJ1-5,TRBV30,ARSVGVNSNQPQH
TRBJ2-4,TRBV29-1,SVDVGRDDIQY
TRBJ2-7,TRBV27,ASSPNRESYEQY
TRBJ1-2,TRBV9,ASSVATERNYGYT
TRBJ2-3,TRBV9,ASSVGLAGGNADTQY
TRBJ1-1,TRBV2,ASSERGTGTEAF
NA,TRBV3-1,ASSLTPYEQF
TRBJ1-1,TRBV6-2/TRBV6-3,ASSYWQPTEAF
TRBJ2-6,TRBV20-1,SARDPEAGQSSGANVLT
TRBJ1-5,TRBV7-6,ASSLEQGSVQH
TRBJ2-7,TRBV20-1,SARSPDSSYEQY
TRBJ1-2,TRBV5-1,ASRPGQTDGYT
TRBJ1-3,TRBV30,AWQGEGVRRNTIY
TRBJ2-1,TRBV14,ASSQTGSTPYNEQF
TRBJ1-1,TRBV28,ASSPQGSRAF